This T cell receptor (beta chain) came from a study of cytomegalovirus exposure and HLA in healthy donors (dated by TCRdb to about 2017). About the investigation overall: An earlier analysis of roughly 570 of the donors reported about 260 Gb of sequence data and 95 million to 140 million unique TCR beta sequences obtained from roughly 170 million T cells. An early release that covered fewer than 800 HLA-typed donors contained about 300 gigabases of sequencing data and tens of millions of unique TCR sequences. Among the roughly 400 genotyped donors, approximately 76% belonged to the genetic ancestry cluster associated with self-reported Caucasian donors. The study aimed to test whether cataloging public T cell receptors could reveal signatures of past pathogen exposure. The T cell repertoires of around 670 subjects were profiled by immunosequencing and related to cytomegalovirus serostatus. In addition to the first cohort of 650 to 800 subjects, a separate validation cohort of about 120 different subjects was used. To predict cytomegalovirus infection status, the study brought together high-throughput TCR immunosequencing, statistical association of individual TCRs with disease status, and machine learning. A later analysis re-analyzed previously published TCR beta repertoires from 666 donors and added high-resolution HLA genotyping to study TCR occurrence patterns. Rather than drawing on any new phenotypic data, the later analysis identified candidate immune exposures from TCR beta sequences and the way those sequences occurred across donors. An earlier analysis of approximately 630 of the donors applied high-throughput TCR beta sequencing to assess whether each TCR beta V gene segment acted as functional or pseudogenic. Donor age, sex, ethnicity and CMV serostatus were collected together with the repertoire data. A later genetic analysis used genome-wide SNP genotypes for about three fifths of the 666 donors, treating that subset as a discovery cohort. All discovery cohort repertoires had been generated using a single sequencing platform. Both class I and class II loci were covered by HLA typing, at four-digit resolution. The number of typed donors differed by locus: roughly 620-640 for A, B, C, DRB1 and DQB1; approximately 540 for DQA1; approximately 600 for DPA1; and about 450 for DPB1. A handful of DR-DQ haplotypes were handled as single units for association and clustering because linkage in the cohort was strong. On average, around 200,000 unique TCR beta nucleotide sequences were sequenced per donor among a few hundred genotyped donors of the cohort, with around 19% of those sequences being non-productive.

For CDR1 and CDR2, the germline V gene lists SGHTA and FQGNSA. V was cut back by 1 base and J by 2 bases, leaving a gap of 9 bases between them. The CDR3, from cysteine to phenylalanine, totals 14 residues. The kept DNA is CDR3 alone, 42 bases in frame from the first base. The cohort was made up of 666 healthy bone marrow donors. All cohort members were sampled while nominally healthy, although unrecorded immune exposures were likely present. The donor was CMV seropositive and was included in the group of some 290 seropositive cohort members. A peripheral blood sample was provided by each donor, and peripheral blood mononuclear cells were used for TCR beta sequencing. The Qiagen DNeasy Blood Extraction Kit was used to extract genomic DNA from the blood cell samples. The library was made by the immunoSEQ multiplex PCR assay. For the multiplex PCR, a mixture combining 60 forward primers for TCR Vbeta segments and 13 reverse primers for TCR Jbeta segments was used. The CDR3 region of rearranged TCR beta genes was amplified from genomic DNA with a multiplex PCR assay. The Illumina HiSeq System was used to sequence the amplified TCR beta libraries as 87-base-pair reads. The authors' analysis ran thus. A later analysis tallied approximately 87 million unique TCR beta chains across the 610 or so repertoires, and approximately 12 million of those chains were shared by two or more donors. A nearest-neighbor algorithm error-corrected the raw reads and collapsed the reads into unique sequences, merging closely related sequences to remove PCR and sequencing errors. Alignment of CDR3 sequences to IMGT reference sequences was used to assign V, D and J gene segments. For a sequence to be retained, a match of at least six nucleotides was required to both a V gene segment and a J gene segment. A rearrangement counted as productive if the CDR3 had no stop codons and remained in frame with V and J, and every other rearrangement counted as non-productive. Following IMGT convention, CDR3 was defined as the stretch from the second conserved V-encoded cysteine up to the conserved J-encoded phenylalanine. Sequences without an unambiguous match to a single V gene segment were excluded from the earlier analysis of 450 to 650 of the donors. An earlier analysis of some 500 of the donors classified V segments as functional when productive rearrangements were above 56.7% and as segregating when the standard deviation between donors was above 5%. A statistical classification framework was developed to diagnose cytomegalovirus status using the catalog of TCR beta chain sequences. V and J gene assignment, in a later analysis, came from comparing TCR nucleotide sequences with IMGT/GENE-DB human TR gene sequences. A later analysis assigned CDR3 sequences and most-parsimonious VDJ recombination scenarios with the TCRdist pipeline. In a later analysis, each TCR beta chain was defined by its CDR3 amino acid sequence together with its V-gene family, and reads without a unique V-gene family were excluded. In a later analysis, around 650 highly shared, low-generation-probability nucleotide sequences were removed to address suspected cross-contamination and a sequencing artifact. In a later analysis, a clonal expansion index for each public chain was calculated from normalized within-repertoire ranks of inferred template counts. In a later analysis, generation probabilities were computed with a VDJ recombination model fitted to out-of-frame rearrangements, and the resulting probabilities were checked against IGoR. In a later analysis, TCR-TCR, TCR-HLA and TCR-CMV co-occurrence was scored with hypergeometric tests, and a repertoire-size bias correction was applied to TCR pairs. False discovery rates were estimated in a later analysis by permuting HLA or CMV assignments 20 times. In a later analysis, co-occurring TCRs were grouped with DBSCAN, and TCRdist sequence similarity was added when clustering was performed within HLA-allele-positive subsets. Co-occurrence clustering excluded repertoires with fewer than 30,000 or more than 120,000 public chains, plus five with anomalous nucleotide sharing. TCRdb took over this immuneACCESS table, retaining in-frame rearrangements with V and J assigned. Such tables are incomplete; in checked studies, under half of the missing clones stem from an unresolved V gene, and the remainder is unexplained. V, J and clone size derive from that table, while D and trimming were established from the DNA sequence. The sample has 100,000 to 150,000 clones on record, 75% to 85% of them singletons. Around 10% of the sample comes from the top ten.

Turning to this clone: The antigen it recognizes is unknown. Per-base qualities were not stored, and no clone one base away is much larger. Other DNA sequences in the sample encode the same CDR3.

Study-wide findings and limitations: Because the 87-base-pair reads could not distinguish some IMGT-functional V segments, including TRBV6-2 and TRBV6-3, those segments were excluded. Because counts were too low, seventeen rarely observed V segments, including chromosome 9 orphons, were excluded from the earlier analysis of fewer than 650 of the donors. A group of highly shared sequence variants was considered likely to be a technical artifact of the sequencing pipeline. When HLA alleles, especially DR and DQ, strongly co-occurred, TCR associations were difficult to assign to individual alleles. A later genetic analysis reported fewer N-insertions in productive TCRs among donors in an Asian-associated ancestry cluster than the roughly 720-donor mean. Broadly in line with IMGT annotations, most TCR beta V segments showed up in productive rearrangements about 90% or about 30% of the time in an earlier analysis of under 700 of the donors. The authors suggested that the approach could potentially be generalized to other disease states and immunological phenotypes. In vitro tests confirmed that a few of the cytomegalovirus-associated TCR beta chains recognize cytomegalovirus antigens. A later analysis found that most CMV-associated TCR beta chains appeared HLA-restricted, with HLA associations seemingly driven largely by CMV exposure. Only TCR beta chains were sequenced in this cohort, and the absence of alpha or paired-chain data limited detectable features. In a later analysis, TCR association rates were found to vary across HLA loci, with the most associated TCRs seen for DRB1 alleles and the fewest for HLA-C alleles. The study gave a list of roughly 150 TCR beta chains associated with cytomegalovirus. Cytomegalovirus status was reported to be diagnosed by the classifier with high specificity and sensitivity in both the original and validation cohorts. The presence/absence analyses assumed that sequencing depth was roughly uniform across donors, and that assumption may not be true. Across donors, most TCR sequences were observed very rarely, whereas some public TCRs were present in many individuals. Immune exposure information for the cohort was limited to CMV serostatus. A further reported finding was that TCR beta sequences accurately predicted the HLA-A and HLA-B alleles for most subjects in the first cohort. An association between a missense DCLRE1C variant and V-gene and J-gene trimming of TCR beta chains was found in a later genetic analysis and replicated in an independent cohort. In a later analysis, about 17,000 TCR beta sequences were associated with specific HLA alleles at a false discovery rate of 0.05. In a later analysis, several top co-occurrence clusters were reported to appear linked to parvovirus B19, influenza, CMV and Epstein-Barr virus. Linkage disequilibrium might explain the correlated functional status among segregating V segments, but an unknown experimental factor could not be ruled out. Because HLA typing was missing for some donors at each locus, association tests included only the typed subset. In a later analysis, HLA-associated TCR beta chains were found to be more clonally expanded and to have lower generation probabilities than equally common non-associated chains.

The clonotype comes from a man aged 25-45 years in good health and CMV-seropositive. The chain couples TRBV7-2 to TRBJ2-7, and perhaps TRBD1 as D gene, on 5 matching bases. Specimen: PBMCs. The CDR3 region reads CASSLEQGTYEQYF. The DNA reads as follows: TGTGCCAGCAGCTTAGAGCAGGGTACCTACGAGCAGTACTTC.